These 7 T cell receptor beta chains share one sample of origin, sequenced in a study of T cells in Graves' hyperthyroidism and ophthalmopathy. Amplified regions were TCR beta CDR3 sequences from RNA transcripts. First-round RT-PCR with HTBI primers amplified the TCR CDR3 region. MiXCR, run by TCRdb on the multiplex PCR reads, gives a single entry per CDR3 protein. The table has roughly 500,000 distinct CDR3 sequences, roughly 50% seen once. Sequencing was performed on peripheral blood or thyroid tissue (not recorded which). All receptors derive from an adult woman with Graves' disease, either hyperthyroidism or ophthalmopathy (not recorded which).

This clonotype was seen more than once but under ten times. The chain is built from TRBV7-3 and TRBJ2-5; TRBD2 aligns across 7 bases. This CDR3 comprises 14 residues. From germline, CDR1 is SGHTA and CDR2 FQGTGA. The ends lost 0 bases at V and 5 bases at J; junction bases unmatched: 3. The CDR3 DNA reads as TGTGCCAGCAGCTTAACGGGAGGGCCGGAGACCCAGTACTTC. Its translation is CASSLTGGPETQYF.

Of note for this clonotype: Relative to the germline gene, one junction end is altered; a read error may explain this. The rearrangement uses TRBV5-1 and TRBJ2-7, with unresolved D. Germline CDR1 SGHRS, CDR2 YFSETQ. This CDR3 is built from 15 residues. CDR3 residues: CASSLDFSSSYERYF. The DNA of the CDR3 is TGCGCCAGCAGCTTGGACTTTTCGAGCTCCTACGAGCGGTACTTC.

The table lists this clonotype with a few counts. The chain is built from TRBV30 and TRBJ2-7; 9 bases match TRBD1. The CDR3 extends over 14 amino acids. V was pared by 0 bases and J by 6 bases, with 6 bases of the junction left unmatched. From germline, CDR1 is GTSNPN and CDR2 SVGIG (reference sequence). The CDR3 bases are TGTGCCTGGAGTGTCTTGCGACAGGGGGGCGAGCAGTACTTC. Translated, it gives CAWSVLRQGGEQYF.

This clonotype was observed many times. The chain links TRBV7-3 to TRBJ2-2; D is uncertain. This CDR3 has 15 residues. Germline V gives CDR1 SGHTA, CDR2 FQGTGA. V was pared by 2 bases and J by 5 bases, with 12 bases between. DNA of the CDR3: TGTGCCAGCAGCTTATTGCCCTCTAAGACCGGGGAGCTGTTTTTT. The encoded protein is CASSLLPSKTGELFF. The whole variable domain, remainder taken from reference TRBV7-3 and TRBJ2-2, is GAGVSQTPSNKVTEKGKYVELRCDPISGHTALYWYRQSLGQGPEFLIYFQGTGAADDSGLPNDRFFAVRPEGSVSTLKIQRTERGDSAVYLCASSLLPSKTGELFFGEGSRLTVL.

This clonotype was found many times. This rearrangement joins TRBV7-9 to TRBJ2-7; 8 nucleotides align to TRBD2. Per germline, CDR1 SEHNR and CDR2 FQNEAQ (reference sequence). This CDR3 spans 14 amino acids. V was pared by 7 bases and J by 6 bases, with 11 bases of the junction left unmatched. Here the CDR3 DNA reads TGTGCCAGCACCCGGGAGGGAGGGGTTCGCGAGCAGTACTTC. This gives the protein CASTREGGVREQYF.

This chain joins TRBV9 and TRBJ1-4; tentatively, D is TRBD1 (6 bases). Trimming left V 4 bases short and J 12 bases short, with 13 bases between. This CDR3 comprises 12 residues. CDR1 and CDR2 (germline): SGDLS, YYNGEE. This CDR3 reads CASSQRGSELFF. The CDR3 bases are TGTGCCAGCAGCCAGAGGGGGAGTGAACTGTTTTTT. The variable domain in full, completed from reference TRBV9 and TRBJ1-4, reads DSGVTQTPKHLITATGQRVTLRCSPRSGDLSVYWYQQSLDQGLQFLIQYYNGEERAKGNILERFSAQQFPDLHSELNLSSLELGDSALYFCASSQRGSELFFGSGTQLSVL.

This clonotype was seen ten or more times. The chain couples TRBV2 to TRBJ2-5; 9 nucleotides line up with TRBD2. V shed 5 bases, J shed 5 bases, and the junction held 6 bases outside the gene matches. CDR3 size: 14 residues. Germline-derived CDR1 and CDR2 are SNHLY and FYNNEI. CDR3 sequence: CASSIAGATETQYF. DNA of the CDR3: TGTGCCAGCAGTATAGCGGGAGCTACCGAGACCCAGTACTTC.